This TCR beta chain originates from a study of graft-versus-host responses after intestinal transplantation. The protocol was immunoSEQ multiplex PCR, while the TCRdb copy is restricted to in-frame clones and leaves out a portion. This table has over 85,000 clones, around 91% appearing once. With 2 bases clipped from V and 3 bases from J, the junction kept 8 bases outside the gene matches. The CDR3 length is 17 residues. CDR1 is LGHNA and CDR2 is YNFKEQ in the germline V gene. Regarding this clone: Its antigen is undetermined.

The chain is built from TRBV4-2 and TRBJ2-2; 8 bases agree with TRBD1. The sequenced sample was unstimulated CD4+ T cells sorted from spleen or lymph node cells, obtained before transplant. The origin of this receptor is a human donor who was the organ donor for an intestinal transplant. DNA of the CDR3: TGTGCCAGCAGCCAAAGGCGGACAGGGTTTGACACCGGGGAGCTGTTTTTT. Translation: CASSQRRTGFDTGELFF.